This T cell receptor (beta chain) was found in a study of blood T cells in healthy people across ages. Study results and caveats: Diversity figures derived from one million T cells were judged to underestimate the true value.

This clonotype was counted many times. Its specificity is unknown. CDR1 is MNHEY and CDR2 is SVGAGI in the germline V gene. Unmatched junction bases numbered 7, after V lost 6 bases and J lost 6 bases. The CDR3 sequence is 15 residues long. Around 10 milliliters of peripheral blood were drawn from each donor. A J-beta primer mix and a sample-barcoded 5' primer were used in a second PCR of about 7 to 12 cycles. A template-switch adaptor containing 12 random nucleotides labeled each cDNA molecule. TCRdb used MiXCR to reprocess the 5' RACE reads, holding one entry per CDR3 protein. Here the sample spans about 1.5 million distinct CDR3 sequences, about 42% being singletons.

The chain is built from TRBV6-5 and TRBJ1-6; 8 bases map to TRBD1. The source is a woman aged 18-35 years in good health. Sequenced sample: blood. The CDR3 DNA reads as TGTGCCAGCAGCAGGCCTGACAGGGGTAATTCACCCCTCCACTTT. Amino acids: CASSRPDRGNSPLHF.